This T cell receptor (beta chain) emerged from a study of cytomegalovirus exposure and HLA in healthy donors. V gave up 7 bases and J gave up 5 bases; unmatched junction bases: 16. The CDR3 runs 16 residues. CDR1 is MNHNY, CDR2 SVGAGI, per germline (reference sequence). Of note for this clone: Its antigen is not identified.

PCR involved 60 Vbeta and 13 Jbeta primers. The assay was immunoSEQ multiplex PCR, and TCRdb's table has in-frame clones only and misses some. This table has 190,000 or so clones, around 79% appearing once. Study outcomes and limitations: Among CMV-associated TCR beta chains, most appeared HLA-restricted in a later analysis. A prior analysis recorded that most TCR beta V segments were productive about 87% or about 30% of the time. A later analysis, which compared TCR beta chains of equal frequency, found the HLA-associated ones more clonally expanded.

This clonotype was sampled from a male donor in good health and CMV-seropositive. The source material was PBMCs. V is TRBV6-6 and J is TRBJ1-1; 7 bases agree with TRBD1. CDR3 DNA: TGTGCCAGCACCAACACAAGACAGGGAGCAGGGACTGAAGCTTTCTTT. This codes for CASTNTRQGAGTEAFF.